This TCR beta chain comes out of a study of T cells in Graves' hyperthyroidism and ophthalmopathy. V was cut by 5 bases and J by 9 bases, with 13 bases left in between. The germline CDR1 and CDR2 sequences are MDHEN and SYDVKM. The CDR3 spans 13 residues. RNA transcripts served as the template for amplifying TCR beta CDR3 regions. The TCR CDR3 first-round RT-PCR relied on the HTBI primer set. TCRdb recomputed calls from the multiplex PCR reads with MiXCR, one row per CDR3 protein. The table shows about 570,000 distinct CDR3 sequences, with less than 15% occurring only once. Sequencing was carried out using blood. The sequence was collected from a middle-aged woman with Graves' hyperthyroidism. The rearrangement joins TRBV28 to TRBJ2-2, with D uncertain. The chain's CDR3 is CASSVMMVRELFF. CDR3 bases: TGTGCCAGCAGTGTTATGATGGTTCGGGAGCTGTTTTTT.